This T cell receptor (beta chain) was captured by sequencing in a study of T cells in Graves' hyperthyroidism and ophthalmopathy. Template material for amplifying TCR beta CDR3 regions consisted of RNA transcripts. The HTBI primer set served for first-round RT-PCR of the TCR CDR3. TCRdb recomputed calls from the multiplex PCR reads with MiXCR, one row per CDR3 protein. Among 300,000 to 450,000 distinct CDR3 sequences listed, approximately 25% were seen once. This clonotype has only one observation. Antigen: not known. Regarding the study as a whole: Progression to ophthalmopathy was predicted a median of 6.5 months early.

Patients aged 18 to 65 had newly diagnosed hyperthyroidism that had lasted under 2 months. Germline lookup yields CDR1 MDHEN and CDR2 SYDVKM. V dropped 6 bases and J dropped 0; count of bases not matched to a gene: 3. The CDR3 runs 14 residues. The sequencing input was blood. The chain couples TRBV28 to TRBJ1-1, with 8 positions matching TRBD1. The source of this sequence is a man aged 45-65 years with Graves' hyperthyroidism. CDR3: CASRSRGLNTEAFF. The CDR3 DNA reads TGTGCCAGCAGGTCCAGGGGGCTGAACACTGAAGCTTTCTTT. The full variable domain, completed using reference TRBV28 and TRBJ1-1, is DVKVTQSSRYLVKRTGEKVFLECVQDMDHENMFWYRQDPGLGLRLIYFSYDVKMKEKGDIPEGYSVSREKKERFSLILESASTNQTSMYLCASRSRGLNTEAFFGQGTRLTVV.